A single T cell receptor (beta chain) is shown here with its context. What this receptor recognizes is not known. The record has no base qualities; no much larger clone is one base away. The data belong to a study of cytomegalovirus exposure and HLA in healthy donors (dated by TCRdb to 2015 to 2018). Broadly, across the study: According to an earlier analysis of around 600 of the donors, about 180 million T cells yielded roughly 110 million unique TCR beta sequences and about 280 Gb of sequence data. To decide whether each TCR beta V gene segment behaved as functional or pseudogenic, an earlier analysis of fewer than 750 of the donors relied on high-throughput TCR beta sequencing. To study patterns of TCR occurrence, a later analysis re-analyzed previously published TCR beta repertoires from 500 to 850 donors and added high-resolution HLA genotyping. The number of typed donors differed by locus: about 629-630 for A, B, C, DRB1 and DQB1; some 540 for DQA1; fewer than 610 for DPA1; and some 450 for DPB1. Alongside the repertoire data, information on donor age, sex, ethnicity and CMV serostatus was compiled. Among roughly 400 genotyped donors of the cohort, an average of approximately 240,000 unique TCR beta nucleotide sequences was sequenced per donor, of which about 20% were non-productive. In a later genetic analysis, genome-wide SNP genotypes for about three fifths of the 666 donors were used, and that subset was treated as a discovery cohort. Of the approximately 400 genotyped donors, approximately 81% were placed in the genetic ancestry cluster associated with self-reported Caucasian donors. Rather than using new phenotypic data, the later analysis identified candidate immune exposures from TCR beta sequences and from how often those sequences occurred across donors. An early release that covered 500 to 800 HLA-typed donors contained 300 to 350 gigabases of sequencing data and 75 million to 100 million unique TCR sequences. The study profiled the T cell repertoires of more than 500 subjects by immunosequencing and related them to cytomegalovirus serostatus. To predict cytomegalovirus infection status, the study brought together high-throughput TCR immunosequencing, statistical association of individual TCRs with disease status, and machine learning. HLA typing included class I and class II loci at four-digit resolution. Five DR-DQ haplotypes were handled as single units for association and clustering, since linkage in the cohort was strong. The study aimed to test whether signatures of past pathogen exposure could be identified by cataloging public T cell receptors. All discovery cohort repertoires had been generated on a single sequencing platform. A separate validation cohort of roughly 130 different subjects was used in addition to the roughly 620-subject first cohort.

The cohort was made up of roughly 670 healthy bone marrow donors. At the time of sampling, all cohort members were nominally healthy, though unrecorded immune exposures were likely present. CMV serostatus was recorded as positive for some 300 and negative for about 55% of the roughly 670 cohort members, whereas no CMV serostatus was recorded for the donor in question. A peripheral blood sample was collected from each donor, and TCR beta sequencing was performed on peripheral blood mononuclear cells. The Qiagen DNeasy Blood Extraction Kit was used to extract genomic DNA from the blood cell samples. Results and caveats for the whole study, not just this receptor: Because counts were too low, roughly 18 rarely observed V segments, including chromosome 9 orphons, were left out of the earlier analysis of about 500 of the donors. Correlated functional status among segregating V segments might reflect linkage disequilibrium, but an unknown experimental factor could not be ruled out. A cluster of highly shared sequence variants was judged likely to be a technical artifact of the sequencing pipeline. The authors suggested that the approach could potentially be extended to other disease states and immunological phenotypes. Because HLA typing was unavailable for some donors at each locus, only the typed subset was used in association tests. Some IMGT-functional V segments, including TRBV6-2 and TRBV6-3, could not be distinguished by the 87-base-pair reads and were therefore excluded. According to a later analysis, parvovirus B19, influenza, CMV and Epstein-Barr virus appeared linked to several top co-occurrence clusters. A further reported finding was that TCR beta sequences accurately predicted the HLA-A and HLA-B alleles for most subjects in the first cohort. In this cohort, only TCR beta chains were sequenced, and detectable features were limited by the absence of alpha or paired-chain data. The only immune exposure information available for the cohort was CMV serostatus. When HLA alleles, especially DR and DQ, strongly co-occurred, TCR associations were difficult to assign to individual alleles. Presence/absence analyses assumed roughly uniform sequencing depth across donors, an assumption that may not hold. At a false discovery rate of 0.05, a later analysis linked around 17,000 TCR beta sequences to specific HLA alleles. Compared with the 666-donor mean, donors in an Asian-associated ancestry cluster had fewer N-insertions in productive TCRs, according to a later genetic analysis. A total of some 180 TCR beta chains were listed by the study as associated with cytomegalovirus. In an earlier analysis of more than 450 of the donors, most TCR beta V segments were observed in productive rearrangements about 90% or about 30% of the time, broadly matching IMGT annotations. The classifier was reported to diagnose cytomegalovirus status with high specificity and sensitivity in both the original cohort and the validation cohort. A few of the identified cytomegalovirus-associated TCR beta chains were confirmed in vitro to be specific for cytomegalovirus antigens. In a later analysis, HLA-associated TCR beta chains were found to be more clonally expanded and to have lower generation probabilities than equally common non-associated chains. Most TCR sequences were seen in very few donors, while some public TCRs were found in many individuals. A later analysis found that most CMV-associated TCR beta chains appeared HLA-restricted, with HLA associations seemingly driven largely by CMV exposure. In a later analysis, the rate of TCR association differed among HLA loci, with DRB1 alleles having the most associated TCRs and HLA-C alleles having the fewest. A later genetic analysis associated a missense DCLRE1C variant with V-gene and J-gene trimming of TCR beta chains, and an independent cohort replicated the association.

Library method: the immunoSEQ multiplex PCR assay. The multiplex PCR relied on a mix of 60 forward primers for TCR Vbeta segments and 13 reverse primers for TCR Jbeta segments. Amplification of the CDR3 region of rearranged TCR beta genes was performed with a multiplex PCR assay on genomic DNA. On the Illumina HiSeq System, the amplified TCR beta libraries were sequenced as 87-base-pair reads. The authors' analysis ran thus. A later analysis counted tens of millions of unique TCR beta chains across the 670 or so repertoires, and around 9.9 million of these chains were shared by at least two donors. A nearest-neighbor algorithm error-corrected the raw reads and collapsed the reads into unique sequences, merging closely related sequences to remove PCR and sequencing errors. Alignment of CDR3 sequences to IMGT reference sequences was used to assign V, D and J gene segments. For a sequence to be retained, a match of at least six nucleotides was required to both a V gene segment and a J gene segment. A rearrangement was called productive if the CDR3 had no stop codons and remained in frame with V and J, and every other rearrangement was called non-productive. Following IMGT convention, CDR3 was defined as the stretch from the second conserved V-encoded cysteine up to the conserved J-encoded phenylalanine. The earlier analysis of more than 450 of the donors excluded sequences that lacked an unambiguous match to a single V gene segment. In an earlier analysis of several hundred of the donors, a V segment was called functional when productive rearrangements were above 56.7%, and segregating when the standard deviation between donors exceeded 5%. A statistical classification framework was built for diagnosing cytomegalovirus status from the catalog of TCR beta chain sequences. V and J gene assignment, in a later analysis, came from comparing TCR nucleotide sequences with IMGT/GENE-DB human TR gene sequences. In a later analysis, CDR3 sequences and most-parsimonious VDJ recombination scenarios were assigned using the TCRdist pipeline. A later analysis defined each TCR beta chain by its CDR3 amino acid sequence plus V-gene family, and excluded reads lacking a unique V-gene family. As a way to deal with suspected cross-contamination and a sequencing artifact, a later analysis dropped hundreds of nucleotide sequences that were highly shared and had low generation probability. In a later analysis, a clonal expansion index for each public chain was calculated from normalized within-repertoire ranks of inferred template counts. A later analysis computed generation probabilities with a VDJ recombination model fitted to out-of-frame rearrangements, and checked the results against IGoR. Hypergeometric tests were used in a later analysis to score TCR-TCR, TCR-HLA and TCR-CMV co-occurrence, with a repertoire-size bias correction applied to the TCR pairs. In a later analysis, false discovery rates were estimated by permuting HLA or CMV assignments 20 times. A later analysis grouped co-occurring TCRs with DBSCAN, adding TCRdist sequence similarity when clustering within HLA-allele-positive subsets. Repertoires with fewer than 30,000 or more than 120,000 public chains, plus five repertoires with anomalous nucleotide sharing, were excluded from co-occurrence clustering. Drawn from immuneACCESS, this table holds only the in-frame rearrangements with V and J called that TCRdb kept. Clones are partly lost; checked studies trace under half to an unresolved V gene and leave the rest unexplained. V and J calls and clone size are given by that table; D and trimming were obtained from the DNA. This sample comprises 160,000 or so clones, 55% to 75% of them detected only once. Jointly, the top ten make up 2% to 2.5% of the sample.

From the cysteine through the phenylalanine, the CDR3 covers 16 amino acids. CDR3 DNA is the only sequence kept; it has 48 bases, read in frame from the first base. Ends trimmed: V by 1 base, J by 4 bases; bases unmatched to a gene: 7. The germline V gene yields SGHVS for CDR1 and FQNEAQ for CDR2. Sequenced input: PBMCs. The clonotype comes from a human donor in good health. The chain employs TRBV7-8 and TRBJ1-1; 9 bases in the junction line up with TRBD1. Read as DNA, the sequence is TGTGCCAGCAGCTTAGGGTCTTGGGACAGGGCCACTGAAGCTTTCTTT. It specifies CASSLGSWDRATEAFF.